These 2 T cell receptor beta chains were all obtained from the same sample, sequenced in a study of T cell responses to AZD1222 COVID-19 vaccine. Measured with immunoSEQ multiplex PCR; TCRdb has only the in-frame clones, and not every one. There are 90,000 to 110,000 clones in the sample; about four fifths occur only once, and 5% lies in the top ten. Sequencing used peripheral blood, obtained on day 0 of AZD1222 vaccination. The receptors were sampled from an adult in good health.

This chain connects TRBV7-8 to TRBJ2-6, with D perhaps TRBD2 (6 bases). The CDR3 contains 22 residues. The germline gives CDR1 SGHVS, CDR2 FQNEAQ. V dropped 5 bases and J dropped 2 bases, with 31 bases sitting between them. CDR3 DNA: TGTGCCAGCAGCCATTACCGTGTGTGGGGGACTCAATCCTCGGCTGGGGCCAACGTCCTGACTTTC. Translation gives CASSHYRVWGTQSSAGANVLTF.

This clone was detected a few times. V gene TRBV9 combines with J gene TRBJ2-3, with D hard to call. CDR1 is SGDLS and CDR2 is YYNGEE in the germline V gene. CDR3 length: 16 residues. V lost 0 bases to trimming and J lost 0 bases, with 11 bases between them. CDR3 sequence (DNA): TGTGCCAGCAGCGTAGAGGGCGAAAGTAGCACAGATACGCAGTATTTT. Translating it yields CASSVEGESSTDTQYF.